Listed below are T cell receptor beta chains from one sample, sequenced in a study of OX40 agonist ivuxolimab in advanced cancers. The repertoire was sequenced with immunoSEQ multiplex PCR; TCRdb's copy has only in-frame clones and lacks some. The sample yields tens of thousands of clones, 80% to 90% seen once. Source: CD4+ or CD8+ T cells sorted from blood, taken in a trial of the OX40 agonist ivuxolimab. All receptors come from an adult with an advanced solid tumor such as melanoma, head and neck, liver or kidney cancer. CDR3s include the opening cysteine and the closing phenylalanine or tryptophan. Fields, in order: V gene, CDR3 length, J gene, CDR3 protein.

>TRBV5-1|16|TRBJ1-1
CASSLGTGAMNTEAFF
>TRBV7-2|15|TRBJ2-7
CASSSYGQPSNEQYF
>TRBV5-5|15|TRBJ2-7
CASSFGQGLTYEQYF
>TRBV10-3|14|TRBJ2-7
CAISEAGGVYEQYF
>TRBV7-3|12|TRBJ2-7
CASSQAGGEQYF
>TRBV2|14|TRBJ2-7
CASTDREGSYEQYF
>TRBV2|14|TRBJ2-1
CASRRDSAYNEQFF
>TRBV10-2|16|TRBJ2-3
CASSELAGARADTQYF
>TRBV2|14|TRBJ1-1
CASSSMTGYTEAFF
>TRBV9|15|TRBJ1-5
CASSVGQGSNQPQHF
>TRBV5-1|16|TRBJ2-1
CASSLVAGREGGEQFF
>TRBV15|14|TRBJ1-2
CATSRRRDRESYTF
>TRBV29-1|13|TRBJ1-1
CSVEEGSNTEAFF
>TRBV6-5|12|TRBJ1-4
CASGHLGEKLFF
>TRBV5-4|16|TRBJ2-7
CASSPTDSSGTYEQYF
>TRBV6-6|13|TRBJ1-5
CASRFQGLQPQHF
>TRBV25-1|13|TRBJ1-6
CASSDRSNSPLHF
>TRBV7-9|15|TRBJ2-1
CASSSTSGRVYEQFF
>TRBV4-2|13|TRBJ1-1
CASSQEWGSEAFF
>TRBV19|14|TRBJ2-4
CASSPPLPLSIQYF
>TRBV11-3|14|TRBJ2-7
CASSLAAPSYEQYF
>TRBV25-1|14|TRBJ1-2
CASRVTGDSGGYTF
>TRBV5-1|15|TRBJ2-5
CASSLAGVNQETQYF
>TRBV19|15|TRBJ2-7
CASSPPGSLNYEQYF
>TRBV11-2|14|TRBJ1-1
CASSFRAGVGGAFF
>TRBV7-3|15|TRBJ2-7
CASSLRGGRAHEQYF
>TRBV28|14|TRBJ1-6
CASSQGRDNSPLHF
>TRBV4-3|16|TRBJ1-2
CASSQGAGSTNYGYTF
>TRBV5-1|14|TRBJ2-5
CASSSKGGAETQYF
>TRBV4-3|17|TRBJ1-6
CASSQETKSSYNSPLHF
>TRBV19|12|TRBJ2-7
CASSPGASRQYF
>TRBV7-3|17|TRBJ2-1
CASSSLAGTGARNEQFF
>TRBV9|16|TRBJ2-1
CASSVRVGGSYNEQFF
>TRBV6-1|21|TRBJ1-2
CASSEAYSGGEAKNYNYGYTF
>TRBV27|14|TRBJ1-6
CASRDNSYNSPLHF
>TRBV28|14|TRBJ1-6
CASSGDRGYSPLHF